The T cell receptor (beta chain) under discussion was sequenced for a study of blood T cells in healthy people across ages. The CDR3 runs to 15 residues. Primed by a sample-barcoded 5' primer and a J-beta primer mix, a second PCR proceeded for about 6 to 12 cycles. MiXCR was run by TCRdb on the 5' RACE reads, yielding one entry per CDR3 protein. The sample has around 1,800,000 distinct CDR3 sequences, around 42% seen once; the top ten hold 20% to 25%. The rearrangement links TRBV21-1 to TRBJ1-2. TRBV21-1 is tagged as a pseudogene. This sequence originates from a human donor in good health. Sequenced material: blood. The CDR3 spells CASSKVCGESDGYTF. CDR3 in DNA: TGTGCCAGCAGCAAAGTCTGCGGGGAGTCAGATGGCTACACCTTC.